This TCR beta chain was observed in a study of cytomegalovirus exposure and HLA in healthy donors. PCR employed 60 Vbeta and 13 Jbeta primers. The method was immunoSEQ multiplex PCR; TCRdb's version includes in-frame clones alone and lacks a portion of them. The table includes about 110,000 clones, around 80% detected once. From germline, CDR1 is SGDLS and CDR2 YYNGEE. V was pared by 2 bases and J by 1 base, with 6 bases between. This CDR3 has 13 residues. The rearrangement links TRBV9 to TRBJ2-5, with a possible D match to TRBD1 (5 bases). Source material: PBMCs. The receptor comes from a man between 25 and 39 years old in good health and CMV-seropositive. The CDR3 spells CASSVDSQETQYF. CDR3 in DNA: TGTGCCAGCAGCGTCGACAGCCAAGAGACCCAGTACTTC.